This T cell receptor beta chain stems from a study of blood T cell repertoires in COVID-19. Sequencing was performed with immunoSEQ multiplex PCR; in TCRdb, only in-frame clones are kept and a portion is missing. The profile shows 250,000 to 300,000 clones, about nine tenths of them singletons. The CDR3 loop spans 15 amino acids. V lost 5 bases, J lost 8 bases, and 11 bases stayed unmatched. Per the germline V gene, CDR1 is MGHRA and CDR2 is YSYEKL. V gene TRBV4-1 combines with J gene TRBJ1-3; 8 nucleotides line up with TRBD1. This TCR was sampled from a human donor in a cohort exposed to, infected with or recovered from COVID-19 (not recorded which). The donor label of this sample is uncertain. The sequencing sample was made of PBMCs or T cells enriched from blood (not recorded which). Here the CDR3 reads CASSEEQGDKDTIYF. In DNA form, the CDR3 reads TGCGCCAGCAGCGAGGAACAGGGGGACAAAGACACCATATATTTT.